The entry below describes one T cell receptor (beta chain). The antigen is unknown. This specimen belongs to a study of post-analysis software for immune sequencing data. Germline CDR1 and CDR2: DFQATT and SNEGSKA (reference sequence). The CDR3 spans 14 residues. Trimming took 5 bases from V and 4 from J; bases not matched to a gene: 8. Prepared TCR beta cDNA libraries contained unique molecular identifiers. From the PCR reads, TCRdb called clonotypes with MiXCR, one entry per CDR3 protein. In the table there are hundreds of thousands of distinct CDR3 sequences, about 57% of which are singletons. General study findings and limits: Patients had higher frequencies than controls of a handful of TRBV segments, including TRBV5-6, TRBV5-1 and TRBV20-1.

This receptor was identified in a girl aged 5-17 years with multiple sclerosis. Sequencing was carried out using blood. The chain employs TRBV20-1 and TRBJ2-1, with TRBD1 matching over 7 bases. The DNA of the CDR3 is TGCAGTGCTTGTAACCGGGACAGTTACAATGAGCAGTTCTTC. Translated: CSACNRDSYNEQFF.